A selection of T cell receptor beta chains follows, all from one sample in a study of blood T cell repertoires in COVID-19. The table came from immunoSEQ multiplex PCR; TCRdb's copy has only in-frame clones and leaves some out. Of more than 200,000 clones listed, roughly 85% are singletons. The sequenced sample consisted of peripheral blood. The receptors shown here come from a man aged 18-30 years with active or convalescent COVID-19. Each CDR3 is given without its conserved first and last residue. Fields, in order: CDR3 length, J gene, V gene, CDR3 protein.

len: 12
j_gene: TRBJ2-2
v_gene: TRBV6-6
CDR3aa: ASSSAGNTGELF

len: 13
j_gene: TRBJ2-7
v_gene: TRBV27
CDR3aa: ASSSLQGNHYEQY

len: 13
j_gene: TRBJ1-2
v_gene: TRBV5-1
CDR3aa: ASSLRTGGLDGYT

len: 11
j_gene: TRBJ1-2
v_gene: TRBV19
CDR3aa: ASDRVPRRGYT

len: 11
j_gene: TRBJ1-1
v_gene: TRBV5-6
CDR3aa: ASSYRVDTEAF

len: 13
j_gene: TRBJ2-1
v_gene: TRBV19
CDR3aa: ASSSGTSGSYEQF

len: 14
j_gene: TRBJ2-1
v_gene: TRBV18
CDR3aa: ASSPRNGSQRNEQF

len: 12
j_gene: TRBJ2-1
v_gene: TRBV11-3
CDR3aa: ASSLGGQNNEQF

len: 12
j_gene: TRBJ2-1
v_gene: TRBV11-2
CDR3aa: ASSLAGGLNEQF

len: 13
j_gene: TRBJ1-2
v_gene: TRBV28
CDR3aa: ASSSGQDRGGGYT

len: 13
j_gene: TRBJ1-6
v_gene: TRBV13
CDR3aa: ASSLGQLYNSPLH

len: 11
j_gene: TRBJ2-1
v_gene: TRBV7-9
CDR3aa: ASLSGGWNEQF

len: 14
j_gene: TRBJ2-3
v_gene: TRBV9
CDR3aa: ASSDPSGMGTDTQY

len: 13
j_gene: TRBJ2-5
v_gene: TRBV25-1
CDR3aa: ASSEYDRGEETQY

len: 11
j_gene: TRBJ1-5
v_gene: TRBV30
CDR3aa: AWSNRGNQPQH

len: 11
j_gene: TRBJ1-1
v_gene: TRBV11-2
CDR3aa: ASSFRGHLRTF

len: 17
j_gene: TRBJ2-2
v_gene: TRBV27
CDR3aa: ASSSGSGHRAGDTGELF

len: 11
j_gene: TRBJ2-7
v_gene: TRBV6-5
CDR3aa: ASTRWSSYEQY

len: 10
j_gene: TRBJ1-2
v_gene: TRBV12-3/TRBV12-4
CDR3aa: ASRTRDYGYT

len: 16
j_gene: TRBJ2-1
v_gene: TRBV4-3
CDR3aa: ASSQVAGVVAGYNEQF

len: 13
j_gene: TRBJ2-7
v_gene: TRBV7-8
CDR3aa: ASSLVSSGRGEQY

len: 9
j_gene: TRBJ1-2
v_gene: TRBV7-9
CDR3aa: ASSLAGDGT

len: 17
j_gene: TRBJ2-5
v_gene: TRBV7-3
CDR3aa: ASSLLGGVAGFITETQY

len: 14
j_gene: TRBJ2-4
v_gene: TRBV24-1
CDR3aa: ATSEKGPRGINIQY

len: 13
j_gene: TRBJ1-1
v_gene: TRBV7-8
CDR3aa: ASSHGGRANTEAF

len: 14
j_gene: TRBJ2-3
v_gene: TRBV28
CDR3aa: ASSWMTGDGTDTQY

len: 14
j_gene: TRBJ2-3
v_gene: TRBV28
CDR3aa: ASSLNGGGRTGTQY

len: 13
j_gene: TRBJ1-5
v_gene: TRBV6-2/TRBV6-3
CDR3aa: ASSYHRQGDQPQH

len: 13
j_gene: TRBJ2-2
v_gene: TRBV9
CDR3aa: ASSPSGGGTGELF

len: 14
j_gene: TRBJ2-6
v_gene: TRBV5-1
CDR3aa: ASSRSGASGANVLT

len: 13
j_gene: TRBJ1-6
v_gene: TRBV5-6
CDR3aa: ASSLTGQGYSPLH

len: 11
j_gene: TRBJ2-1
v_gene: TRBV11-2
CDR3aa: ASSLSVGNEQF

len: 13
j_gene: TRBJ1-1
v_gene: TRBV6-5
CDR3aa: ASSYSVTGGTEAF

len: 14
j_gene: TRBJ2-1
v_gene: TRBV27
CDR3aa: ASSDPGGSSYNEQF

len: 14
j_gene: TRBJ1-2
v_gene: TRBV28
CDR3aa: ASSSLNIGQARGYT

len: 14
j_gene: TRBJ1-2
v_gene: TRBV9
CDR3aa: ASSVGARGDNYGYT

len: 14
j_gene: TRBJ2-2
v_gene: TRBV4-1
CDR3aa: ASSQEAQGWSGELF

len: 13
j_gene: TRBJ1-4
v_gene: TRBV6-5
CDR3aa: ASRPTRLTNEKLF

len: 13
j_gene: TRBJ1-6
v_gene: TRBV24-1
CDR3aa: ATSDTGTGVSPLH

len: 11
j_gene: TRBJ2-7
v_gene: TRBV10-3
CDR3aa: AISDTTAAEQY

len: 13
j_gene: TRBJ1-1
v_gene: TRBV7-9
CDR3aa: ASSRSMDREGTAF

len: 13
j_gene: TRBJ2-7
v_gene: TRBV6-6
CDR3aa: ASSYGGLASYEQY

len: 14
j_gene: TRBJ1-3
v_gene: TRBV5-5
CDR3aa: ASSFPYRGTGNTIY

len: 15
j_gene: TRBJ1-4
v_gene: TRBV6-1
CDR3aa: ASSEWDLGRMNEKLF

len: 12
j_gene: TRBJ1-1
v_gene: TRBV9
CDR3aa: ASSFDTGRTEAF

len: 13
j_gene: TRBJ2-7
v_gene: TRBV9
CDR3aa: ASSVGVLSSYEQY

len: 9
j_gene: TRBJ1-2
v_gene: TRBV2
CDR3aa: ASTREGGYT

len: 14
j_gene: TRBJ2-4
v_gene: TRBV7-9
CDR3aa: ASSHPPRTGANIQY

len: 13
j_gene: TRBJ1-5
v_gene: TRBV9
CDR3aa: ASSVGRSSNQPQH

len: 14
j_gene: TRBJ2-2
v_gene: TRBV9
CDR3aa: ASSVDAGGDTGELF

len: 11
j_gene: TRBJ1-2
v_gene: TRBV29-1
CDR3aa: SVLSGTGYGYT